The 7 T cell receptor beta chains listed next were all sequenced from one sample in a study of radiation and T cells in renal cell carcinoma. Using immunoSEQ multiplex PCR, the repertoire was profiled, and TCRdb retains in-frame clones only, with some absent. The sample holds 100,000 to 150,000 clones, roughly 80% seen once. Stated time point: baseline pretreatment blood. Treatment meaning: 15 Gy SBRT to primary tumor, nephrectomy 4 weeks later. The sequenced sample was blood, obtained from a patient whose treatment included radiotherapy and nephrectomy. Receptors were obtained from a woman aged 60-75 years with renal cell carcinoma.

This clone was picked up a small number of times. This chain uses TRBV7-2 with TRBJ1-5, with 7 bases that match TRBD1. J was trimmed by 4 bases and V by 5 bases; bases with no gene match: 11. This CDR3 has 16 residues. In germline, CDR1 is SGHTA, CDR2 FQGNSA. CDR3 region: CASSPSGGGSNQPQHF. The CDR3 DNA is TGTGCCAGCAGCCCCTCGGGAGGGGGCAGTAATCAGCCCCAGCATTTT. Together with reference TRBV7-2 and TRBJ1-5, the CDR3 gives the full variable domain: GAGVSQSPSNKVTEKGKDVELRCDPISGHTALYWYRQSLGQGLEFLIYFQGNSAPDKSGLPSDRFSAERTGGSVSTLTIQRTQQEDSAVYLCASSPSGGGSNQPQHFGDGTRLSIL.

The chain has TRBV7-2 and TRBJ1-3; TRBD1 is a possible D gene (6 bases). Trimming took 4 bases from V and 3 from J, leaving 13 bases between them. Germline-derived CDR1 and CDR2 are SGHTA and FQGNSA. The CDR3 is 15 amino acids. The DNA of the CDR3 is TGTGCCAGCAGCTGGGGAGACAGGAATGGAAACACCATATATTTT. The encoded protein is CASSWGDRNGNTIYF.

The J gene is TRBJ1-1, the V gene TRBV6-1; D unresolved. This CDR3 is 14 amino acids long. The germline gives CDR1 MNHNS, CDR2 SASEGT. V lost 0 bases, J lost 14 bases, and 19 bases lay in between. CDR3 sequence (DNA): TGTGCCAGCAGTGAAGCGAGCCTCTGGCCCGCGGGGTTCTTT. Protein: CASSEASLWPAGFF.

Comments on this clone: At one of its ends the junction is not consistent with the germline gene, which may arise from a read error. The rearrangement joins TRBV7-9 to TRBJ2-7; 14 bases line up with TRBD2. This CDR3 contains 16 residues. Germline lookup yields CDR1 SEHNR and CDR2 FQNEAQ (reference sequence). The chain's CDR3 is CASSQGLAGGLGEQYF. Written as DNA, the CDR3 is TGCGCCAGCAGCCAAGGACTAGCGGGAGGCTTGGGCGAGCAGTACTTC.

The rearrangement joins TRBV29-1 to TRBJ2-3; tentative D call: TRBD1 (5 bases). This CDR3 has 11 amino acids. Per the germline V gene, CDR1 is SQVTM and CDR2 is ANQGSEA. V was shortened by 6 bases and J by 1 base, with 5 bases between the two germline ends. The CDR3 DNA reads TGCAGCGTAGGGGGCACAGATACGCAGTATTTT. Translating gives CSVGGTDTQYF.

The CDR3 region is CSVRVLAETLAYEQYF. The CDR3 region has the DNA TGCAGCGTTCGAGTCTTGGCGGAAACTCTGGCCTACGAGCAGTACTTC. The V and J genes are TRBV29-1 and TRBJ2-7, with D uncertain. There are 16 residues in the CDR3. Trimming removed 5 bases from V and 2 bases from J, with 22 bases in between. CDR1 SQVTM and CDR2 ANQGSEA come from the germline V gene.

This clone showed up just a few times. CDR3 amino acids: CASSPLGQGYNEQYF. The CDR3, as DNA: TGTGCCAGCAGCCCCCTCGGACAGGGTTACAACGAGCAGTACTTC. J is TRBJ2-7 and V is TRBV13; TRBD1 matches at 8 bases. Germline loops: CDR1 PRHDT, CDR2 FYEKMQ (reference sequence). V gave up 5 bases and J gave up 5 bases; unmatched junction bases: 11. The CDR3 is made up of 15 amino acids.